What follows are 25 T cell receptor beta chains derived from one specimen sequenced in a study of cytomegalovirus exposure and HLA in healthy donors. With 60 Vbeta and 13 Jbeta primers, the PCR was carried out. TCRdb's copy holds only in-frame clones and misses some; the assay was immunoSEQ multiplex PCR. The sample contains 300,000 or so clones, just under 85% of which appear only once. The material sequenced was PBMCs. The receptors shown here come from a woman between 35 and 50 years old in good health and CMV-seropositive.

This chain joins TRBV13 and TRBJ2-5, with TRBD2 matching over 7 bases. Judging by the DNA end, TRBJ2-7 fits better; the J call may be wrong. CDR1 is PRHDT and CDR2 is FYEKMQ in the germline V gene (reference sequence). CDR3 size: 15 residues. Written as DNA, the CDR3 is TGTGCCAGCAGCTTCGAGCGGGAAGCCCGGGGCGAGCAGTACTTC. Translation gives CASSFEREARGEQYF.

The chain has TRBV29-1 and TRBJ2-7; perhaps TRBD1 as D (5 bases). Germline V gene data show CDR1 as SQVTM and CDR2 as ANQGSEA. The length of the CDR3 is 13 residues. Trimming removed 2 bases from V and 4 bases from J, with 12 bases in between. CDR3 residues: CSVESGFRYEQYF. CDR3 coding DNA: TGCAGCGTTGAATCAGGGTTTAGATACGAGCAGTACTTC.

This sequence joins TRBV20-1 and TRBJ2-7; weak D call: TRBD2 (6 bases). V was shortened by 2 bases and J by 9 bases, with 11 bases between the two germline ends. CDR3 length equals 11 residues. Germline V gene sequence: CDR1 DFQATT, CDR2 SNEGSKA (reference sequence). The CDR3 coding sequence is TGCAGTGCTAGAAGTCTGGGAGGGCAGTACTTC. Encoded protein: CSARSLGGQYF.

In DNA form, the CDR3 reads TGTGCCAGCAGTTTACACGGGACTAGCGGGAGGCCGAACACCGGGGAGCTGTTTTTT. As protein: CASSLHGTSGRPNTGELFF. The genes are TRBV27 and TRBJ2-2, with 15 nucleotides matching TRBD2. In germline, CDR1 is MNHEY, CDR2 SMNVEV (reference sequence). The CDR3 spans 19 residues. After removal of 2 bases from V and 0 bases from J, the junction contained 4 bases not matched to a gene.

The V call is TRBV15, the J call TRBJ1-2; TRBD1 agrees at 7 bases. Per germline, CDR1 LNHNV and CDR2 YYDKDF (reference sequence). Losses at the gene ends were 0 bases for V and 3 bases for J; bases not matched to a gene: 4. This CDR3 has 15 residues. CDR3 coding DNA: TGTGCCACCAGCAGAGAAAGACAGGGTGACTATGGCTACACCTTC. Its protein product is CATSRERQGDYGYTF. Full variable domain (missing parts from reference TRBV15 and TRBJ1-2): DAMVIQNPRYQVTQFGKPVTLSCSQTLNHNVMYWYQQKSSQAPKLLFHYYDKDFNNEADTPDNFQSRRPNTSFCFLDIRSPGLGDTAMYLCATSRERQGDYGYTFGSGTRLTVV.

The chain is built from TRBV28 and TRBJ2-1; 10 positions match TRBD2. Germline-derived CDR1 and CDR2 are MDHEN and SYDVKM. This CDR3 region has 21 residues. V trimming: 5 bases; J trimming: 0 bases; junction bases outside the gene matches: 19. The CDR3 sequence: CASSPSWGSGRNKSSYNEQFF. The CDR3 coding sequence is TGTGCCAGCAGTCCCTCCTGGGGTAGCGGGAGGAATAAGAGCTCCTACAATGAGCAGTTCTTC.

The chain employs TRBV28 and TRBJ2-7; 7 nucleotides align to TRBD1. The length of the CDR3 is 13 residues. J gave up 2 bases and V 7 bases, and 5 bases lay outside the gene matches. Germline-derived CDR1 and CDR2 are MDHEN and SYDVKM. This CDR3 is CASTRQGAYEQYF. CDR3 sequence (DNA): TGTGCCAGCACCCGCCAGGGGGCCTACGAGCAGTACTTC.

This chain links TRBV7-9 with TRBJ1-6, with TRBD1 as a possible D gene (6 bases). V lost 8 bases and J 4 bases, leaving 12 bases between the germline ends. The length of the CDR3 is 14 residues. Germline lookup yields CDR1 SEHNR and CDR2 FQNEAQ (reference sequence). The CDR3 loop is CASREDSYNSPLHF. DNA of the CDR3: TGTGCCAGCCGGGAGGACAGTTATAATTCACCCCTCCACTTT.

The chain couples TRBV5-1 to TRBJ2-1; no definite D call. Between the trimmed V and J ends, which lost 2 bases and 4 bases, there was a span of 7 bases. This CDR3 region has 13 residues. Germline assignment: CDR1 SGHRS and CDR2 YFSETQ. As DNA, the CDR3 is TGCGCCAGCAGCTTCGATCGGTACAATGAGCAGTTCTTC. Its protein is CASSFDRYNEQFF.

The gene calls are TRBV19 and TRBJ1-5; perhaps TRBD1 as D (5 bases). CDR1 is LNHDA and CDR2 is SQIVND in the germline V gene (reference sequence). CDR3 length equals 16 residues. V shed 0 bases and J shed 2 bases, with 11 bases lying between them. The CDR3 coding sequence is TGTGCCAGTAGTATAGATGCAGGGAAGGGCAATCAGCCCCAGCATTTT. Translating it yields CASSIDAGKGNQPQHF. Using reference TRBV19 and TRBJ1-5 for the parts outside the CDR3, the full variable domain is DGGITQSPKYLFRKEGQNVTLSCEQNLNHDAMYWYRQDPGQGLRLIYYSQIVNDFQKGDIAEGYSVSREKKESFPLTVTSAQKNPTAFYLCASSIDAGKGNQPQHFGDGTRLSIL.

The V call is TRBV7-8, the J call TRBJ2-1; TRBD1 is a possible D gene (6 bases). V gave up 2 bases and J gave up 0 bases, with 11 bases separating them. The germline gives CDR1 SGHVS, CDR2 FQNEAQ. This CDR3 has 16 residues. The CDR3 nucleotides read TGTGCCAGCAGCTTAATAGGGGGAGCCTCCTACAATGAGCAGTTCTTC. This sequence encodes CASSLIGGASYNEQFF. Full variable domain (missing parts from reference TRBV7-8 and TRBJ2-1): GAGVSQSPRYKVAKRGQDVALRCDPISGHVSLFWYQQALGQGPEFLTYFQNEAQLDKSGLPSDRFFAERPEGSVSTLKIQRTQQEDSAVYLCASSLIGGASYNEQFFGPGTRLTVL.

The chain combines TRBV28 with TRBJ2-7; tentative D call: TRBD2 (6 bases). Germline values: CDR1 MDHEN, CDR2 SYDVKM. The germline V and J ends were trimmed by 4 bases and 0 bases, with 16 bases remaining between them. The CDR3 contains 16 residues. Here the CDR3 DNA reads TGTGCCAGCAGTTCCTGGGGGACTTCGAGCTCCTACGAGCAGTACTTC. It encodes CASSSWGTSSSYEQYF.

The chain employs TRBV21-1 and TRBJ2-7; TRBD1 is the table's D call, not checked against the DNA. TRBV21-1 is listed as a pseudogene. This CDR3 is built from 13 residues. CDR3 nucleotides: TGTGCCAGCAGCCTAACAGGGATTCACGAGCAGTACTTC. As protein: CASSLTGIHEQYF.

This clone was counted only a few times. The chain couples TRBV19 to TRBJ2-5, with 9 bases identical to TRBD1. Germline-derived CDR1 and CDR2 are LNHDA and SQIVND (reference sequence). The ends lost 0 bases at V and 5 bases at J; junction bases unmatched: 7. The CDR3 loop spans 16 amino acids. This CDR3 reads CASSIDRRTGVETQYF. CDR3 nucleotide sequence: TGTGCCAGTAGTATAGATCGGAGGACAGGGGTGGAGACCCAGTACTTC.

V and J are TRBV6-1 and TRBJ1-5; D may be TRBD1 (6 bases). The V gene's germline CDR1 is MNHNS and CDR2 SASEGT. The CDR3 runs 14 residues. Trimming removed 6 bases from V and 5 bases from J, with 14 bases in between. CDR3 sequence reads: CASSNDRRDQPQHF. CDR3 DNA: TGTGCCAGCAGCAACGACAGGCGGGATCAGCCCCAGCATTTT.

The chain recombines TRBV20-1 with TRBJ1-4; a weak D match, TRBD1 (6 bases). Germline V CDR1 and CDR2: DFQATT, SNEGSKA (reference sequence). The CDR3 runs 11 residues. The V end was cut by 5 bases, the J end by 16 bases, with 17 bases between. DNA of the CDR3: TGCAGTGCTCCCCGGGACACAGAGCGGTTTTTT. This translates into CSAPRDTERFF.

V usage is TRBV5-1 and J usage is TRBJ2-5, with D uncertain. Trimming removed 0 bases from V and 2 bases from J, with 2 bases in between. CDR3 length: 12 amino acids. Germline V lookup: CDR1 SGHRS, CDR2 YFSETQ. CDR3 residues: CASSLAQETQYF. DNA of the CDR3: TGCGCCAGCAGCTTGGCACAAGAGACCCAGTACTTC.

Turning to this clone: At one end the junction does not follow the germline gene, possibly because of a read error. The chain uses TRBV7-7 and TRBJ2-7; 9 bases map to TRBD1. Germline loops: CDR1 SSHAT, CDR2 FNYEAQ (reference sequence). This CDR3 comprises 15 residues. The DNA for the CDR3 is TGTGCTAGCAGCCAGGGACAGGGTGTCTCCTACGAGCAGTACTTC. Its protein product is CASSQGQGVSYEQYF.

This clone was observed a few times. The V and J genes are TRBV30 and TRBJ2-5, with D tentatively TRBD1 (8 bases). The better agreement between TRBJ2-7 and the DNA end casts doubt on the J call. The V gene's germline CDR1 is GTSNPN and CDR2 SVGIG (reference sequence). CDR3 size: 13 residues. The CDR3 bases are TGTGCCTCCCAGCGGGACAGGACCTACGAGCAGTACTTC. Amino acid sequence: CASQRDRTYEQYF.

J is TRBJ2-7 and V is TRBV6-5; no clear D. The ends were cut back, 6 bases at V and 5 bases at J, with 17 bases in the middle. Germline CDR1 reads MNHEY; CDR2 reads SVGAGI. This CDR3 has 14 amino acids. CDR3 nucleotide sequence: TGTGCCAGCAGAAGTCTAGTTGGCCGCAACGAGCAGTACTTC. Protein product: CASRSLVGRNEQYF.

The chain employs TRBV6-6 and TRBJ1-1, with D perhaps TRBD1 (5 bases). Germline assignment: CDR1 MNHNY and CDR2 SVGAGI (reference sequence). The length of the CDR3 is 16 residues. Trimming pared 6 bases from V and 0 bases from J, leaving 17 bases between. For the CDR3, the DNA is TGTGCCAGCAGAAGCTTCGCCGGGACTTTGAACACTGAAGCTTTCTTT. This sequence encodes CASRSFAGTLNTEAFF.

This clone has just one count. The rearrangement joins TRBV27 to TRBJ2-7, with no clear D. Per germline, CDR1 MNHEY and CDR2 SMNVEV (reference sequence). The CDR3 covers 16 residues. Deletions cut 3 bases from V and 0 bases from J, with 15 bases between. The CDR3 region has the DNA TGTGCCAGCAGTTTTACGAAGAGTTTCCTCTCCTACGAGCAGTACTTC. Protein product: CASSFTKSFLSYEQYF.

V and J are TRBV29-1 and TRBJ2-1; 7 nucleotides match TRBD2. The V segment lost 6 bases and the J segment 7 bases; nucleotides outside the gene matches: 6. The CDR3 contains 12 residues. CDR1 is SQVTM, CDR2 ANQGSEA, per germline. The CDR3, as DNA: TGCAGCGTCGAACGTAGCGGGAATGAGCAGTTCTTC. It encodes CSVERSGNEQFF.

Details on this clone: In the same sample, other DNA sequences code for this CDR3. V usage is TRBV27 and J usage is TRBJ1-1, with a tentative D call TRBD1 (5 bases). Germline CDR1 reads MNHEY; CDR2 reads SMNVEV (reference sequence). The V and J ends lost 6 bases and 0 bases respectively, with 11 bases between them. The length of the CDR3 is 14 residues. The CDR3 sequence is CASSPGSMNTEAFF. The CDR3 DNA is TGTGCCAGCAGCCCAGGGTCCATGAACACTGAAGCTTTCTTT.

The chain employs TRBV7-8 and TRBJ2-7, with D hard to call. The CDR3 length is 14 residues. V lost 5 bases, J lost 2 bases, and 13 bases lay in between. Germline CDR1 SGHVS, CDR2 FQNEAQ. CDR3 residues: CASSLDLMAYEQYF. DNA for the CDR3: TGTGCCAGCAGCCTTGACTTGATGGCCTACGAGCAGTACTTC.